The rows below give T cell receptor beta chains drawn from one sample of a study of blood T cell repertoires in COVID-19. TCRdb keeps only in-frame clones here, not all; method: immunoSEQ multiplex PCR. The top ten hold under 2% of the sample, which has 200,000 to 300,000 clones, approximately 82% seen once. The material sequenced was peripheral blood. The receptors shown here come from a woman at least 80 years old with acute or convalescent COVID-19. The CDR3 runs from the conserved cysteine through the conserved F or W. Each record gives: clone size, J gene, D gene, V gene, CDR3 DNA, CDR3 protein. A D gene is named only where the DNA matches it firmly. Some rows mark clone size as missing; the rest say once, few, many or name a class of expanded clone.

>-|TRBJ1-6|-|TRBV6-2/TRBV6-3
TGTGCCAGCAGTTCTGGGGGGGAGCGGTATTCACCCCTCCACTTT
CASSSGGERYSPLHF
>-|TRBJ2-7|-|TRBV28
TGTGCCAGCAGTTTAACACAGGACCCCTGTGAGCAGTACTTC
CASSLTQDPCEQYF
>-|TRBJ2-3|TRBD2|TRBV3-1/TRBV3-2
TGTGCCAGCAGCCAAACGACTAGCGGGAGTTCTGGGTTAAAATCAGATACGCAGTATTTT
CASSQTTSGSSGLKSDTQYF
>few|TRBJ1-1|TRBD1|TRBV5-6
TGTGCCAGCAGCTTGGGGGACAGGGAAGCTTTCTTT
CASSLGDREAFF
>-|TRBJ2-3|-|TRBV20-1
TGCAGTTCCAGTGGTCGAGATACGCAGTATTTT
CSSSGRDTQYF
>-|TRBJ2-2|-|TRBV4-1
TGCGCCAGCAGCCGCCGACTAGTTAACACCGGGGAGCTGTTTTTT
CASSRRLVNTGELFF
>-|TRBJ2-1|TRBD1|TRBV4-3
TGCGCCAGCAGCCAAGACGGGACAGGGACCCTTGAGCAGTTCTTC
CASSQDGTGTLEQFF
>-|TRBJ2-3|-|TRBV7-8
TGTGCCAGCAGCTTAGGCGGGGAATACACAGATACGCAGTATTTT
CASSLGGEYTDTQYF
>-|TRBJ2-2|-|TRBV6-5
TGTGCCAGCAGCAAACAGGGATACACCGGGGAGCTGTTTTTT
CASSKQGYTGELFF
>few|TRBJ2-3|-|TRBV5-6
TGTGCCAGCAGCCCCCAGGGCGTTCGCACAGATACGCAGTATTTT
CASSPQGVRTDTQYF
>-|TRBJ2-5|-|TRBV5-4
TGTGCCAGCAGCCCGGGGGATAATCACCAAGAGACCCAGTACTTC
CASSPGDNHQETQYF
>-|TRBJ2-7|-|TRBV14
TGTGCCAGCAGCCACCCCTCGGCAGGGATCTACGAGCAGTACTTC
CASSHPSAGIYEQYF
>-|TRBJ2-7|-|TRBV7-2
TGTGCCAGCAGCGGAGGACGGACGACCTACGAGCAGTACTTC
CASSGGRTTYEQYF
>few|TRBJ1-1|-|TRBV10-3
TGTGCCATCAGCCCTATGGTCGCGGGAGGTACTGAAGCTTTCTTT
CAISPMVAGGTEAFF
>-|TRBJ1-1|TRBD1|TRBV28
TGTGCCAGCAGTCCGCTTCCCGGAGGACAGGATAACACTGAAGCTTTCTTT
CASSPLPGGQDNTEAFF
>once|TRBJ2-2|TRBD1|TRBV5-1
TGCGCCAGCAGCCCGGGGACAGCCACGAACACCGGGGAGCTGTTTTTT
CASSPGTATNTGELFF
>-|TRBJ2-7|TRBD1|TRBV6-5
TGTGCCAGCAGATCGAGTCGACAGGGTTACGAGCAGTACTTC
CASRSSRQGYEQYF
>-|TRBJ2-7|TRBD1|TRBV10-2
TGCGCCACCTCCGGGACAGGGGCTGTCGAGCAGTACTTC
CATSGTGAVEQYF
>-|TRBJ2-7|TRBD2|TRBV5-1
TGCGCCAGCAGGCTCGGACTAGCGGGAGTCGAGCAGTACTTC
CASRLGLAGVEQYF
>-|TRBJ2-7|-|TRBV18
TGTGCCAGCTCACCACCGAGAGACAGAGCCTACGAGCAGTACTTC
CASSPPRDRAYEQYF
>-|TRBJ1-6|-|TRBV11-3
TGTGCCAGCAGCCCCCGGACACCAAGCTCCTATAATTCACCCCTCCACTTT
CASSPRTPSSYNSPLHF
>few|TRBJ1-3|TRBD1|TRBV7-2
TGTGCCAGCAACCCGGGACAGGGAAACACCATATATTTT
CASNPGQGNTIYF
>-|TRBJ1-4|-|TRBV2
TGTGCCAGCAGTGGATCCGAACAGGGAGCAACTAATGAAAAACTGTTTTTT
CASSGSEQGATNEKLFF
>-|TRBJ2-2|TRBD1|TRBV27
TGTGCCAGCAGTCTCAGGGACAGGGAGAGCGGGGAGCTGTTTTTT
CASSLRDRESGELFF
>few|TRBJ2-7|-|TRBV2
TGTGCCAGCAGGGACAGCTTCGTAGTCTCGGAGCAGTACTTC
CASRDSFVVSEQYF
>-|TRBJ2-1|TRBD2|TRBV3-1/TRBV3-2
TGTGCCAGCAACTACCGGGCGGGGGGAGTGTATGAGCAGTTCTTC
CASNYRAGGVYEQFF
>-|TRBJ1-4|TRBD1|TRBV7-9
TGTGCCAGCAGCGTAATTGCCGGGACAGGGGTGAGAGAAAAACTGTTTTTT
CASSVIAGTGVREKLFF
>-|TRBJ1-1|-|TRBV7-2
TGTGCCAGCAGCCCCTACAGGGCGTCCATGAACACTGAAGCTTTCTTT
CASSPYRASMNTEAFF
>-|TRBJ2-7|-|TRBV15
TGTGCCACCAGCAGAGTAGACAGCTACGAGCAGTACTTC
CATSRVDSYEQYF
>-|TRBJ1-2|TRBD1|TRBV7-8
TGTGCCAGCAGCGTCGACAGGGGGCTTTCCTATGGCTACACCTTC
CASSVDRGLSYGYTF
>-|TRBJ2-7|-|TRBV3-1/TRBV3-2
TGTGCCAGCAGCCCTGGGACACGGGATATCTACGAGCAGTACTTC
CASSPGTRDIYEQYF
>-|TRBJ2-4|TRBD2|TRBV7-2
TGTGCCAGCAGCTTAGAGGGGAGGGACGGAAAATTAGCCAAAAACATTCAGTACTTC
CASSLEGRDGKLAKNIQYF
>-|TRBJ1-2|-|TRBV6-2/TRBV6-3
TGTGCCAGCAGTTCCGGGGTATATGGCTACACCTTC
CASSSGVYGYTF
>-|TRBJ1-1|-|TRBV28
TGTGCCAGCAGCGAGGACGGGGGGGCGCTTACTGAAGCTTTCTTT
CASSEDGGALTEAFF
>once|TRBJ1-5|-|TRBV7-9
TGTGCCAGCAGCTTAGTTCCGGGGAATCAGCCCCAGCATTTT
CASSLVPGNQPQHF
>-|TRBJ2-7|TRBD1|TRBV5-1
TGCGCCAGCAGCTTGGTTTTAGGGGGCCGCGAGCAGTACTTC
CASSLVLGGREQYF
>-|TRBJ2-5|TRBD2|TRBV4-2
TGTGCCAGCAGCCGTCTAGCGGGGGAGCAAGAGACCCAGTACTTC
CASSRLAGEQETQYF
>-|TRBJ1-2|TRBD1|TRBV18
TGTGCCAGCTCATCGCGGGACAGGGAAGGAAATGGCTACACCTTC
CASSSRDREGNGYTF
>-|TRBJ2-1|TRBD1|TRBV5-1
TGCGCCAGCAGCTTAAGGGACAGGGGCAATGAGCAGTTCTTC
CASSLRDRGNEQFF
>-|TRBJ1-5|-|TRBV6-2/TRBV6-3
TGTGCCAGCAGTTACTCCTCAAACCGACAGAGCGGGGTCGGTCAGCCCCAGCATTTT
CASSYSSNRQSGVGQPQHF